Listed here are 2 T cell receptor beta chains from one sample, sequenced in a study of somatic mutations in cytotoxic T cells in rheumatoid arthritis (TCRdb year 2017). Library prep was done by the immunoSEQ multiplex PCR assay. The immuneACCESS repertoire file appears here via TCRdb, limited to in-frame rearrangements. These files lack a portion of the clones; in checked studies, under half of the deficit traces to unresolved V genes, and the cause of the others is not known. Across this sample there are some 10,000 clones, with 73% seen only once. 35% to 45% of the sample is in the top ten clones. The sample comprised CD8+ T cells sorted from blood. The source of these receptors is a man aged 60-69 years in good health.

The V call is TRBV4-2, the J call TRBJ2-3, with TRBD2 identical over 12 bases. CDR3 length: 17 amino acids. Germline V gives CDR1 LGHNA, CDR2 YNFKEQ. The V gene end was trimmed by 3 bases and the J gene end by 0 bases; junction bases not matched to a gene: 4. CDR3 DNA sequence: TGTGCCAGCAGCCAGCCTCTAGCGGGAGGGAGCACAGATACGCAGTATTTT. It specifies CASSQPLAGGSTDTQYF.

The CDR3 coding sequence is TGTGCCAGCAGTTTATCGACAGCCAGCACAGATACGCAGTATTTT. This sequence encodes CASSLSTASTDTQYF. V and J are TRBV27 and TRBJ2-3; maybe TRBD1 (5 bases). The V gene lost 0 bases and the J gene lost 0 bases, with 7 bases spanning the gap. CDR1 is MNHEY and CDR2 is SMNVEV in the germline V gene (reference sequence). The CDR3 is made up of 15 amino acids.